This is a list of T cell receptor beta chains from one sample in a study of Graves' ophthalmopathy and Graves' hyperthyroidism. TCRdb called the multiplex PCR reads again in MiXCR, with one record for every CDR3 protein. This sample carries 1 million to 1.3 million distinct CDR3 sequences, less than 45% of them seen once, and the ten largest clones take around 10%. The specimen was peripheral blood or thyroid tissue (not recorded which). These receptors came from an adult man with Graves' hyperthyroidism. Each CDR3 is given with its conserved first and last residue. Fields, in order: CDR3 DNA, CDR3 protein, J gene, D gene, clone size, V gene. D genes are given only for firm matches. Expanded clones are given a class, and other clones once, few, many or no size at all.

cdr3_nt: TGTGCCAGCAGTGAGACTAGAGGAGGAGAGACCCAGTACTTC
cdr3_aa: CASSETRGGETQYF
j_call: TRBJ2-5
d_call: .
clone_size: .
v_call: TRBV9

cdr3_nt: TGTGCCAGCAGCTTGATGGGGGGATTGGATCAAGAGACCCAGTACTTC
cdr3_aa: CASSLMGGLDQETQYF
j_call: TRBJ2-5
d_call: .
clone_size: .
v_call: TRBV5-8

cdr3_nt: TGTGCCAGCAGCTTAGATTTTGGGACAGACAAAATCTATGGCTACACCTTC
cdr3_aa: CASSLDFGTDKIYGYTF
j_call: TRBJ1-2
d_call: TRBD1
clone_size: many
v_call: TRBV7-2

cdr3_nt: TGTGCCAGCAGGAACGACAGGAGTCCCTACGAGCAGTACTTC
cdr3_aa: CASRNDRSPYEQYF
j_call: TRBJ2-7
d_call: .
clone_size: few
v_call: TRBV6-5

cdr3_nt: TGTGCCAGCAGTCGACAGGGTCAGCCCCAGCATTTT
cdr3_aa: CASSRQGQPQHF
j_call: TRBJ1-5
d_call: TRBD1
clone_size: many
v_call: TRBV6-2/TRBV6-3

cdr3_nt: TGTGCCAGCGCTACCGCACATAACACTGAAGCTTTCTTT
cdr3_aa: CASATAHNTEAFF
j_call: TRBJ1-1
d_call: .
clone_size: many
v_call: TRBV2

cdr3_nt: TGTGCCAGCAGCTTAGGAGGAAGCGGGGCGGTAGGCACAGATACGCAGTATTTT
cdr3_aa: CASSLGGSGAVGTDTQYF
j_call: TRBJ2-3
d_call: TRBD2
clone_size: .
v_call: TRBV7-2

cdr3_nt: TGTGCCAGCAGCGCGGGGACAGGGGGAATAGTGGCTGAAGCTTTCTTT
cdr3_aa: CASSAGTGGIVAEAFF
j_call: TRBJ1-1
d_call: TRBD1
clone_size: .
v_call: TRBV9

cdr3_nt: TGTGCCAGCAGTTTAAATTGGGGACAGGGCATGAACGAGCAGTACTTC
cdr3_aa: CASSLNWGQGMNEQYF
j_call: TRBJ2-7
d_call: TRBD1
clone_size: once
v_call: TRBV12-3/TRBV12-4

cdr3_nt: TGCAGTGCCGTCCCCGGACTGGGAGGTGAAAAACTGTTTTTT
cdr3_aa: CSAVPGLGGEKLFF
j_call: TRBJ1-4
d_call: .
clone_size: many
v_call: TRBV20-1

cdr3_nt: TGTACCAGCAGCATGGGGCCTTACGAGCAGTACTTC
cdr3_aa: CTSSMGPYEQYF
j_call: TRBJ2-7
d_call: .
clone_size: many
v_call: TRBV7-9

cdr3_nt: TGTGCCAGCAGTTTTTGGACAGGAGCGAATTCACCCCTCCACTTT
cdr3_aa: CASSFWTGANSPLHF
j_call: TRBJ1-6
d_call: TRBD1
clone_size: many
v_call: TRBV7-9

cdr3_nt: TGTGCCACCAGTGATGCCACAGGGGAGCTGTTTTTT
cdr3_aa: CATSDATGELFF
j_call: TRBJ2-2
d_call: .
clone_size: .
v_call: TRBV24-1

cdr3_nt: TGTGCCATCAGTGAAAGTCAGGGGGCTTCCTACGAGCAGTACTTC
cdr3_aa: CAISESQGASYEQYF
j_call: TRBJ2-7
d_call: TRBD1
clone_size: few
v_call: TRBV10-3

cdr3_nt: TGTGCCAGCAGTGAATGGGGGCAGGAAAACAATGAGCAGTTCTTC
cdr3_aa: CASSEWGQENNEQFF
j_call: TRBJ2-1
d_call: .
clone_size: .
v_call: TRBV2

cdr3_nt: TGCGCCAGCAGCCAAGGAACCGCGGGGCCGTTCTACGAGCAGTACTTC
cdr3_aa: CASSQGTAGPFYEQYF
j_call: TRBJ2-7
d_call: .
clone_size: .
v_call: TRBV4-1

cdr3_nt: TGCAGTGCTAGAGACCCCGGGACCTCCTACGAGCAGTACTTC
cdr3_aa: CSARDPGTSYEQYF
j_call: TRBJ2-7
d_call: .
clone_size: .
v_call: TRBV20-1

cdr3_nt: TGTGCCAGCAGTGAGGGGACATACCAAGAGACCCAGCATTTT
cdr3_aa: CASSEGTYQETQHF
j_call: TRBJ1-5
d_call: .
clone_size: .
v_call: TRBV2

cdr3_nt: TGTGCCAGCAGCCAACATGGGACAGGACGGGGAAAACTGTTTTTT
cdr3_aa: CASSQHGTGRGKLFF
j_call: TRBJ1-4
d_call: TRBD1
clone_size: .
v_call: TRBV14

cdr3_nt: TGTGCCAGCAGTTGGGGCGGGGGACTTCAAGAGACCCAGTACTTC
cdr3_aa: CASSWGGGLQETQYF
j_call: TRBJ2-5
d_call: TRBD2
clone_size: .
v_call: TRBV2

cdr3_nt: TGTGCCTGGAGTACAGGGGCAGGGAGCTACACCTTC
cdr3_aa: CAWSTGAGSYTF
j_call: TRBJ1-2
d_call: TRBD1
clone_size: .
v_call: TRBV30

cdr3_nt: TGTGCCAGCAGTTACTCGGCCGAGATTGAAAAACTGTTTTTT
cdr3_aa: CASSYSAEIEKLFF
j_call: TRBJ1-4
d_call: .
clone_size: few
v_call: TRBV6-5

cdr3_nt: TGTGCCAGCAGTGAAGTTGATGGGACTGGAAACACCATATATTTT
cdr3_aa: CASSEVDGTGNTIYF
j_call: TRBJ1-3
d_call: .
clone_size: .
v_call: TRBV6-1

cdr3_nt: TGTGCCAGCAGCGTTCAGAGTCGGGGGGACTACGAGCAGTACTTC
cdr3_aa: CASSVQSRGDYEQYF
j_call: TRBJ2-7
d_call: TRBD2
clone_size: .
v_call: TRBV9

cdr3_nt: TGTGCCAGTAGTATAGTGGTGAGAACCGAAGCTTTCTTT
cdr3_aa: CASSIVVRTEAFF
j_call: TRBJ1-1
d_call: .
clone_size: many
v_call: TRBV19